Listed here are 16 T cell receptor beta chains from one sample, sequenced in a study of shared clonotypes between healthy human individuals. Repertoires were generated with immunoSEQ multiplex PCR, while TCRdb's copy carries only in-frame clones and drops some. The sample holds about 1 million clones, approximately 68% seen once. Sequenced material: memory CD4+ T cells sorted from blood. The subset denotes: CD45RA-negative fraction. The receptors stem from a man between 18 and 35 years old in good health.

This clone was seen a handful of times. V and J are TRBV5-4 and TRBJ2-1; D tentatively reads TRBD1 or TRBD2 (5 bases each). V dropped 4 bases and J dropped 2 bases, with 10 bases sitting between them. This CDR3 is built from 14 residues. Germline V gene lookup returns CDR1 SGHNT and CDR2 YYREEE (reference sequence). The CDR3 bases are TGTGCCAGCAGCCCCGGGGCAGCCTACAATGAGCAGTTCTTC. Amino acid sequence: CASSPGAAYNEQFF.

This clone was seen a few times. The chain has TRBV5-6 and TRBJ1-1; D is unresolved. V shed 2 bases and J shed 9 bases, with 2 bases lying between them. Germline CDR1 is SGHDT and CDR2 is YYEEEE. This CDR3 has 9 residues. CDR3 nucleotide sequence: TGTGCCAGCAGCTTCAAAGCTTTCTTT. Its protein product is CASSFKAFF.

This clone was picked up one time. The V call is TRBV14, the J call TRBJ2-7, with D perhaps assigned TRBD1 or TRBD2 (5 bases each). The V end lost 4 bases, the J end lost 3 bases, and 13 bases lay between the germline ends. The V gene's germline CDR1 is SGHDN and CDR2 FVKESK. The CDR3 covers 14 residues. The CDR3 protein is CASSLGGRRYEQYF. CDR3 DNA: TGTGCCAGCAGCCTTGGGGGACGACGCTACGAGCAGTACTTC.

The genes are TRBV11-3 and TRBJ2-1; D is unresolved. The germline V gene encodes CDR1 SGHNT and CDR2 YENEEA. This CDR3 has 13 residues. With 3 bases removed from V and 5 bases from J, the gap between germline ends came to 8 bases. CDR3: CASSFRGDNEQFF. The CDR3 DNA reads TGTGCCAGCAGCTTTCGAGGCGACAATGAGCAGTTCTTC.

The CDR3: CASSLQDRGQYEQYF. CDR3 nucleotide sequence: TGTGCCAGCAGCTTGCAGGACAGGGGGCAATACGAGCAGTACTTC. V usage is TRBV7-6 and J usage is TRBJ2-7; 11 bases fit TRBD1. The CDR3 is made up of 15 amino acids. Germline CDR1 SGHVS, CDR2 FNYEAQ. V gave up 3 bases and J gave up 4 bases; unmatched junction bases: 5.

This chain uses TRBV28 with TRBJ2-7; 9 bases are shared with TRBD1. Trimming removed 6 bases from V and 3 bases from J; junction bases left unmatched: 9. Germline CDR1 MDHEN, CDR2 SYDVKM. This CDR3 contains 15 residues. The CDR3 spells CASRAGTGLFYEQYF. The CDR3, as DNA: TGTGCCAGCAGGGCCGGGACAGGGCTTTTCTACGAGCAGTACTTC.

This clone was observed a handful of times. The rearrangement links TRBV10-3 to TRBJ2-4, with 9 bases that match TRBD1. CDR1 is ENHRY, CDR2 SYGVKD, per germline. Trimming removed 0 bases from V and 9 bases from J; junction bases left unmatched: 15. This CDR3 is built from 18 residues. In DNA form, the CDR3 reads TGTGCCATCAGTGAGTCCGCCGTTTTAGTGGACAGGGGAAGCATTCAGTACTTC. Protein sequence: CAISESAVLVDRGSIQYF.

The chain recombines TRBV5-1 with TRBJ2-3, with D perhaps assigned TRBD1 or TRBD2 (6 bases each). Germline assignment: CDR1 SGHRS and CDR2 YFSETQ. The ends were cut back, 5 bases at V and 0 bases at J, with 16 bases in the middle. The length of the CDR3 is 16 residues. CDR3 region: CASSLGGYLSTDTQYF. In DNA, the CDR3 is TGCGCCAGCAGTCTGGGGGGCTACTTAAGCACAGATACGCAGTATTTT. The full variable domain, with the rest looked up from reference TRBV5-1 and TRBJ2-3, is KAGVTQTPRYLIKTRGQQVTLSCSPISGHRSVSWYQQTPGQGLQFLFEYFSETQRNKGNFPGRFSGRQFSNSRSEMNVSTLELGDSALYLCASSLGGYLSTDTQYFGPGTRLTVL.

The CDR3 spells CASSSSGGGAVSEQYF. The DNA for the CDR3 is TGTGCCAGCAGCTCCAGTGGCGGGGGGGCCGTGTCCGAGCAGTACTTC. This chain links TRBV5-5 with TRBJ2-7, with 9 bases fitting TRBD2. With 3 bases clipped from V and 6 bases from J, the junction kept 13 bases outside the gene matches. The CDR3 sequence is 16 residues long. The germline V gene has CDR1 SGHKS and CDR2 YYEKEE (reference sequence).

This clone was observed a few times. The chain couples TRBV7-2 to TRBJ2-3, with D possibly TRBD2 on 6 matching bases. The V gene's germline CDR1 is SGHTA and CDR2 FQGNSA. The CDR3 runs to 14 residues. Trimming removed 5 bases at V and 4 bases at J, with 13 bases between. The CDR3 coding sequence is TGTGCCAGCAGCCCAGACTGGAGGGCAGATACGCAGTATTTT. This gives the protein CASSPDWRADTQYF.

As to this clone: Its ends do not fully match the called genes, so a read error is possible. The chain joins TRBV30 to TRBJ2-7; D is ambiguous. The CDR3 totals 10 residues. Germline lookup yields CDR1 GTSNPN and CDR2 SVGIG (reference sequence). The CDR3, as DNA: TGTGCCTGGAGTGCGGTAGCAAGGCACTTC. As protein: CAWSAVARHF.

This clone was observed a handful of times. The chain is built from TRBV6-6 and TRBJ2-7, with D perhaps TRBD2 (5 bases). In germline, CDR1 is MNHNY, CDR2 SVGAGI (reference sequence). V lost 2 bases to trimming and J lost 4 bases, with 9 bases between them. The CDR3 has 13 residues. This CDR3 reads CASSYGSEYEQYF. CDR3 DNA sequence: TGTGCCAGCAGTTACGGGAGTGAATACGAGCAGTACTTC.

V and J are TRBV5-1 and TRBJ2-7, with 8 bases identical to TRBD2. Germline V lookup: CDR1 SGHRS, CDR2 YFSETQ. CDR3 length: 14 amino acids. J lost 3 bases, V lost 4 bases, and 6 bases had no gene match. CDR3 DNA: TGCGCCAGCAGCCCCCGGGGGGGGGACTACGAGCAGTACTTC. Amino acid sequence: CASSPRGGDYEQYF.

This clone was recorded a few times. The chain links TRBV7-9 to TRBJ2-1; D might be TRBD1 (5 bases). Trimming removed 5 bases from V and 9 bases from J, with 11 bases in between. Per the germline V gene, CDR1 is SEHNR and CDR2 is FQNEAQ (reference sequence). This CDR3 has 12 residues. The chain's CDR3 is CASSVSRGEQFF. The CDR3 nucleotides are TGTGCCAGCAGCGTATCTAGGGGTGAGCAGTTCTTC. Full variable domain (remainder filled in from reference TRBV7-9 and TRBJ2-1): DTGVSQNPRHKITKRGQNVTFRCDPISEHNRLYWYRQTLGQGPEFLTYFQNEAQLEKSRLLSDRFSAERPKGSFSTLEIQRTEQGDSAMYLCASSVSRGEQFFGPGTRLTVL.

The chain couples TRBV28 to TRBJ1-5, with D unresolved. This CDR3 has 13 amino acids. V dropped 1 base and J dropped 2 bases, with 3 bases sitting between them. CDR1 is MDHEN and CDR2 is SYDVKM in the germline V gene. CDR3 region: CASSLLGNQPQHF. The CDR3 DNA sequence: TGTGCCAGCAGTTTATTGGGCAATCAGCCCCAGCATTTT.

With respect to this clone: At the DNA level, this CDR3 is encoded by other sequences in the same sample as well. This sequence joins TRBV5-6 and TRBJ1-1; D remains ambiguous. Germline V gene sequence: CDR1 SGHDT, CDR2 YYEEEE. Trimming removed 2 bases from V and 5 bases from J, with 13 bases in between. CDR3 length equals 14 residues. The CDR3 protein is CASSLGPTGTEAFF. The DNA for the CDR3 is TGTGCCAGCAGCTTAGGCCCAACGGGGACTGAAGCTTTCTTT.